This passage covers 18 T cell receptor beta chains from one sample sequenced in a study of T cell responses to AZD1222 COVID-19 vaccine. The repertoire was sequenced with immunoSEQ multiplex PCR; TCRdb's copy has only in-frame clones and lacks some. The data contain some 120,000 clones, about 90% of them seen just once; the ten biggest clones take up 6.5% to 8.5%. The specimen comprised peripheral blood, sampled on day 0 of AZD1222 vaccination. These receptors originate from an adult in good health.

The V and J genes are TRBV6-5 and TRBJ1-4; the D gene is possibly TRBD1 (6 bases). V gave up 10 bases and J gave up 3 bases, with 12 bases separating them. CDR1 and CDR2 (germline): MNHEY, SVGAGI. CDR3 length: 13 residues. As DNA, the CDR3 is TGTGCCACCGGACAGCCACCTAATGAAAAACTGTTTTTT. Translation gives CATGQPPNEKLFF.

This clone was detected many times. The rearrangement uses TRBV6-5 and TRBJ2-1, with D tentatively TRBD1 (6 bases). CDR1 and CDR2 from the germline V gene are MNHEY and SVGAGI. V lost 1 base, J lost 7 bases, and 11 bases lay in between. This CDR3 contains 14 residues. CDR3 loop: CASSYLQGGNEQFF. The DNA of the CDR3 is TGTGCCAGCAGTTACTTACAGGGCGGGAATGAGCAGTTCTTC.

The chain employs TRBV28 and TRBJ2-4; D possibly corresponds to TRBD2 (5 bases). Germline V gene lookup returns CDR1 MDHEN and CDR2 SYDVKM. CDR3 size: 14 residues. V lost 8 bases, J lost 0 bases, and 11 bases lay in between. As DNA, the CDR3 is TGTGCCAGCTACTCGGAGGTAGCCAAAAACATTCAGTACTTC. Its protein is CASYSEVAKNIQYF.

This sequence joins TRBV7-4 and TRBJ1-1; D is uncertain. The CDR3 contains 15 residues. Trimming took off 4 bases at V and 4 bases at J, with 16 bases between the two ends. CDR1 is SGHVT and CDR2 is SQSDAQ in the germline V gene. CDR3 protein: CASSYQKGVGTEAFF. The CDR3 bases are TGTGCCAGCAGCTATCAAAAGGGTGTCGGCACTGAAGCTTTCTTT.

The rearrangement links TRBV24-1 to TRBJ2-7, with 9 bases that match TRBD1. Unmatched junction bases numbered 3, after V lost 4 bases and J lost 3 bases. This CDR3 contains 14 residues. CDR1 and CDR2 from the germline V gene are KGHDR and SFDVKD. CDR3 in DNA: TGTGCCACCAGTGACTTGGACAGGGGCTACGAGCAGTACTTC. Translating gives CATSDLDRGYEQYF.

This chain links TRBV27 with TRBJ1-5; D unclear. The V and J ends lost 4 bases and 1 base respectively, with 8 bases between them. Germline CDR1 is MNHEY and CDR2 is SMNVEV (reference sequence). CDR3 length equals 14 residues. CDR3 loop: CASSYRRSNQPQHF. As DNA, the CDR3 is TGTGCCAGCAGTTATAGACGGAGCAATCAGCCCCAGCATTTT.

The chain links TRBV27 to TRBJ1-6, with D hard to call. V lost 1 base, J lost 5 bases, and 3 bases lay in between. This CDR3 contains 13 residues. The germline V gene encodes CDR1 MNHEY and CDR2 SMNVEV (reference sequence). The CDR3 DNA reads TGTGCCAGCAGTTTATTAGATAATTCACCCCTCCACTTT. Protein sequence: CASSLLDNSPLHF.

The chain couples TRBV21-1 to TRBJ2-3. TRBV21-1 is shown as a pseudogene. This CDR3 region has 14 residues. The CDR3 region is CASPMGISTDTQYF. The CDR3 DNA is TGTGCCAGCCCTATGGGGATCAGCACAGATACGCAGTATTTT.

The chain links TRBV19 to TRBJ2-7; the D gene is possibly TRBD1 (6 bases). Germline values: CDR1 LNHDA, CDR2 SQIVND (reference sequence). The CDR3 consists of 12 residues. Deletions cut 5 bases from V and 4 bases from J, with 9 bases between. CDR3 DNA sequence: TGTGCCAGTAGTCCACAGGGTTACGAGCAGTACTTC. Its translation: CASSPQGYEQYF.

The genes are TRBV7-9 and TRBJ2-7, with 8 bases aligning to TRBD2. V dropped 0 bases and J dropped 3; count of bases not matched to a gene: 10. Germline V lookup: CDR1 SEHNR, CDR2 FQNEAQ (reference sequence). This CDR3 contains 17 residues. CDR3 DNA sequence: TGTGCCAGCAGCTTAGCGTTTTCAACTAGCGGTATCTACGAGCAGTACTTC. Protein product: CASSLAFSTSGIYEQYF.

The chain is built from TRBV9 and TRBJ1-6, with a tentative D call TRBD1 (6 bases). V was pared by 0 bases and J by 5 bases, with 9 bases between. Germline CDR1 SGDLS, CDR2 YYNGEE. This CDR3 has 15 residues. For the CDR3, the DNA is TGTGCCAGCAGCGTAGCGGGGGGCAATAATTCACCCCTCCACTTT. It specifies CASSVAGGNNSPLHF.

The chain has TRBV6-1 and TRBJ2-7, with D tentatively TRBD1 (6 bases). Germline lookup yields CDR1 MNHNS and CDR2 SASEGT. V was clipped by 3 bases and J by 3 bases, with 21 bases between them. The CDR3 contains 17 residues. CDR3 in DNA: TGTGCCAGCAGTGAGATTCGGCGACAGGACTTCCTCTACGAGCAGTACTTC. It specifies CASSEIRRQDFLYEQYF.

This clone came up once. The chain recombines TRBV18 with TRBJ2-1; TRBD2 is a possible D gene (5 bases). In germline, CDR1 is KGHSH, CDR2 LQKENI. The CDR3 is 11 residues long. V dropped 8 bases and J dropped 6 bases, with 8 bases sitting between them. DNA for the CDR3: TGTGCCAGCACGAGCGGCAATGAGCAGTTCTTC. Encoded protein: CASTSGNEQFF.

J is TRBJ2-7 and V is TRBV19; D is perhaps TRBD1 (7 bases). The CDR3 totals 14 residues. The germline CDR1 and CDR2 sequences are LNHDA and SQIVND (reference sequence). Trimming stripped 5 bases from V and 4 bases from J, with 15 bases between. The CDR3 reads CASSWGDSSYEQYF. The CDR3 bases are TGTGCCAGTAGTTGGGGGGACAGTTCATACGAGCAGTACTTC.

The chain carries TRBV5-6 and TRBJ2-7, with a weak D call TRBD1 (6 bases). The germline gives CDR1 SGHDT, CDR2 YYEEEE. The CDR3 is 13 residues long. The ends were cut back, 3 bases at V and 9 bases at J, with 16 bases in the middle. The DNA of the CDR3 is TGTGCCAGCAGCTCCGGGACAACTATGGGGCAGTACTTC. Translation gives CASSSGTTMGQYF. The complete variable domain, with remaining parts taken from reference TRBV5-6 and TRBJ2-7, reads DAGVTQSPTHLIKTRGQQVTLRCSPKSGHDTVSWYQQALGQGPQFIFQYYEEEERQRGNFPDRFSGHQFPNYSSELNVNALLLGDSALYLCASSSGTTMGQYFGPGTRLTVT.

This rearrangement joins TRBV19 to TRBJ2-7, with a tentative D call TRBD2 (7 bases). Germline loops: CDR1 LNHDA, CDR2 SQIVND (reference sequence). This CDR3 region has 16 residues. The germline V and J ends were trimmed by 3 bases and 0 bases, with 15 bases remaining between them. The CDR3 reads CASSIGGGAHSYEQYF. The CDR3 region has the DNA TGTGCCAGTAGTATCGGCGGGGGCGCTCACTCCTACGAGCAGTACTTC. Together with reference TRBV19 and TRBJ2-7, the CDR3 gives the full variable domain: DGGITQSPKYLFRKEGQNVTLSCEQNLNHDAMYWYRQDPGQGLRLIYYSQIVNDFQKGDIAEGYSVSREKKESFPLTVTSAQKNPTAFYLCASSIGGGAHSYEQYFGPGTRLTVT.

V gene TRBV2 combines with J gene TRBJ2-7; 7 nucleotides align to TRBD2. The CDR3 extends over 15 amino acids. The germline gives CDR1 SNHLY, CDR2 FYNNEI. The V gene end was trimmed by 8 bases and the J gene end by 0 bases; junction bases not matched to a gene: 10. This CDR3 is CASLSASGSSYEQYF. DNA for the CDR3: TGTGCCAGCTTGAGTGCTAGCGGTAGCTCCTACGAGCAGTACTTC.

This clone was detected only a few times. V gene TRBV9 combines with J gene TRBJ2-2, with D perhaps given as TRBD1 or TRBD2 (6 bases each). Trimming pared 4 bases from V and 9 bases from J, leaving 19 bases between. Germline-derived CDR1 and CDR2 are SGDLS and YYNGEE. The length of the CDR3 is 15 residues. CDR3 protein: CASSRGTINIRELFF. The DNA of the CDR3 is TGTGCCAGCAGCCGGGGGACAATAAACATCCGGGAGCTGTTTTTT.